The subject of this entry is one T cell receptor (beta chain). Its antigen is undetermined. The entry originates in a study of cytomegalovirus exposure and HLA in healthy donors. Study-wide results and caveats: The authors considered a cluster of highly shared sequence variants likely to be a sequencing artifact. The productive fraction for most TCR beta V segments was about 90% or about 30% in an earlier analysis. In a later analysis, across HLA loci, associated TCR counts were highest for DRB1, lowest for HLA-C.

It was with 60 Vbeta and 13 Jbeta primers that the PCR ran. Only in-frame clones appear in the TCRdb table, and some are missing; sequencing was by immunoSEQ multiplex PCR. The sample contains over 200,000 clones, around 89% of which appear only once. The V and J ends lost 0 bases and 5 bases respectively, with 7 bases between them. The CDR3 has 12 residues. Looked up from germline, CDR1 is GTSNPN and CDR2 is SVGIG (reference sequence). The chain recombines TRBV30 with TRBJ1-2; D call uncertain. The clonotype comes from a woman younger than 30 in good health and CMV-seronegative. The sequenced sample was PBMCs. The CDR3 is CAWSVIIYGYTF. Written as DNA, the CDR3 is TGTGCCTGGAGTGTTATAATTTATGGCTACACCTTC.